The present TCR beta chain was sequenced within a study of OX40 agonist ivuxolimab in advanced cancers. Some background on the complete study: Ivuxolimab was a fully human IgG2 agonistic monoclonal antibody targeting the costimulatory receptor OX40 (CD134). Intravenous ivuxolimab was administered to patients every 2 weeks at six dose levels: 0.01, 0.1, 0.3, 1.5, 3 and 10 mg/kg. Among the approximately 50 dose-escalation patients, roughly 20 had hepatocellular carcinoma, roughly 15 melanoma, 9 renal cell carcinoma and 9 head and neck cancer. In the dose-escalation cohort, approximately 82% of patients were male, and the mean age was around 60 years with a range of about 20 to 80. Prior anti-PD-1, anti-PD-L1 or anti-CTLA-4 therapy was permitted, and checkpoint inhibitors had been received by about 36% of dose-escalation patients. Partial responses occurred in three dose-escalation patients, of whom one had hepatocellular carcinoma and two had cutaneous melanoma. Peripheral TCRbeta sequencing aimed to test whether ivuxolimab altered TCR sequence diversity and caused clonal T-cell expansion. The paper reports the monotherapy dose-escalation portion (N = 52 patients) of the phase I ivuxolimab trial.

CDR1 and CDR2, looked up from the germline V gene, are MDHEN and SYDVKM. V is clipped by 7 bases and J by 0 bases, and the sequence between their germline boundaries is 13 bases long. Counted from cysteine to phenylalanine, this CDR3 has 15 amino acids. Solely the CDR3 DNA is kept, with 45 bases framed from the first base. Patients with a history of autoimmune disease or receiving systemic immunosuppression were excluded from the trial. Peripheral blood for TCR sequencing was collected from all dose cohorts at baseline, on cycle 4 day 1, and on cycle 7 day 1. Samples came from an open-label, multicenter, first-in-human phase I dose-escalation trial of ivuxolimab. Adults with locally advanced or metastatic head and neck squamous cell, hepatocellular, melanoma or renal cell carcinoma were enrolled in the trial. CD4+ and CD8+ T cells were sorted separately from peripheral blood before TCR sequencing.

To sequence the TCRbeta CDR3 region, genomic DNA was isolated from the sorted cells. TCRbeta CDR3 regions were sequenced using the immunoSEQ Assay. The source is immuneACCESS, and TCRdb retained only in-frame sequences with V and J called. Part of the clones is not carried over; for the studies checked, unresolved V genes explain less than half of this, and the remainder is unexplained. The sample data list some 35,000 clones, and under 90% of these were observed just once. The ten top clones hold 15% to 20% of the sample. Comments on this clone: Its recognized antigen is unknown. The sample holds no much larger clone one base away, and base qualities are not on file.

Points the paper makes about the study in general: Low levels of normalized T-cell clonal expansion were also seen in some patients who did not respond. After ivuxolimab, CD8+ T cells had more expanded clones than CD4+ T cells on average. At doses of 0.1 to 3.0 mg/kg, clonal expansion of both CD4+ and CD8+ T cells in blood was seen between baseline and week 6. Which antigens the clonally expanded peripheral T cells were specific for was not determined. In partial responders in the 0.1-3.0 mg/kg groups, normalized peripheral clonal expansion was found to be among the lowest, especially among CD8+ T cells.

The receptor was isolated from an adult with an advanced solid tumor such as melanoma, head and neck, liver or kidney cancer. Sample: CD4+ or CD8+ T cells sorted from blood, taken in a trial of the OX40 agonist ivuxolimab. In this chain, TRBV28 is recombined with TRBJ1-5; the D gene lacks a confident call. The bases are TGTGCCAGCAAACCGCGGGTTAGTAGCAATCAGCCCCAGCATTTT. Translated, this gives CASKPRVSSNQPQHF.